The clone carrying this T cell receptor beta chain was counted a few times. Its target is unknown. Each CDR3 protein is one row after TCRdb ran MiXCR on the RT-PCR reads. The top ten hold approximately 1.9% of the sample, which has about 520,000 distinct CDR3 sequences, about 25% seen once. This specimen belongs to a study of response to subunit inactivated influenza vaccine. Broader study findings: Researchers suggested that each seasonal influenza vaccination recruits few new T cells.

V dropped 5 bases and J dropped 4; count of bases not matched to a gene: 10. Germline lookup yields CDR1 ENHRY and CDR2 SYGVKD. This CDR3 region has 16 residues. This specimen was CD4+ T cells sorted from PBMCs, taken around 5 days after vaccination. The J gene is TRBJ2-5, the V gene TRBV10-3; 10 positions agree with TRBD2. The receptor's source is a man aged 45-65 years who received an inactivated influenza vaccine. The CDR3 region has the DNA TGTGCCATCAGTCAAACCGGGACTAGCGCAGGAGAGACCCAGTACTTC. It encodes CAISQTGTSAGETQYF.